One and the same sample provided the 23 T cell receptor beta chains below, sequenced in a study of T cells in Graves' hyperthyroidism and ophthalmopathy. RNA transcripts provided the source from which TCR beta CDR3 regions were amplified. The study used the HTBI primer set for a first-round RT-PCR of the TCR CDR3. TCRdb re-called the multiplex PCR reads with MiXCR, one entry per CDR3 protein. The sample lists 480,000 or so distinct CDR3 sequences; approximately 48% were seen once. The specimen sequenced was peripheral blood or thyroid tissue (not recorded which). The receptor set was obtained from an adult woman with Graves' disease, either hyperthyroidism or ophthalmopathy (not recorded which).

The chain joins TRBV7-7 to TRBJ2-5, with no clear D. Trimming took off 1 base at V and 4 bases at J, with 22 bases between the two ends. Germline V lookup: CDR1 SSHAT, CDR2 FNYEAQ (reference sequence). The CDR3 has 18 amino acids. For the CDR3, the DNA is TGTGCCAGCAGCTTAGAGTCCCCCCCCCCCGGTGGCGGAGAGACCCAGTACTTC. This sequence encodes CASSLESPPPGGGETQYF.

This clonotype was detected many times. The chain combines TRBV5-5 with TRBJ1-5; D gene uncertain. The germline V gene has CDR1 SGHKS and CDR2 YYEKEE (reference sequence). CDR3 length: 14 amino acids. With 3 bases removed from V and 0 bases from J, the gap between germline ends came to 7 bases. In DNA, the CDR3 is TGTGCCAGCAGCTCCGAGCATAGCAATCAGCCCCAGCATTTT. Translation gives CASSSEHSNQPQHF.

The chain is built from TRBV7-9 and TRBJ2-7; TRBD2 might be the D (5 bases). This CDR3 spans 14 amino acids. Germline lookup yields CDR1 SEHNR and CDR2 FQNEAQ (reference sequence). Trimming stripped 7 bases from V and 2 bases from J, with 15 bases between. The CDR3 region has the DNA TGTGCCAGCACCCCGGCTAGCCGCACCTACGAGCAGTACTTC. This codes for CASTPASRTYEQYF.

This clonotype was detected many times. This sequence joins TRBV7-9 and TRBJ1-2; the D is unclear. CDR3 length: 13 residues. Germline V gene data show CDR1 as SEHNR and CDR2 as FQNEAQ (reference sequence). Trimming took 5 bases from V and 6 from J, leaving 13 bases between them. CDR3 protein: CASSLPLTDGYTF. The CDR3 region has the DNA TGTGCCAGCAGCCTCCCCCTAACGGATGGCTACACCTTC.

V gene TRBV2 combines with J gene TRBJ1-2, with 7 bases that match TRBD1. Germline CDR1 SNHLY, CDR2 FYNNEI. With 4 bases clipped from V and 0 bases from J, the junction kept 8 bases outside the gene matches. CDR3 size: 16 residues. The CDR3 coding sequence is TGTGCCAGCAGTGGACAGGGCGCGACAGCTAACTATGGCTACACCTTC. Translating it yields CASSGQGATANYGYTF.

In its sample, this clonotype was seen many times. The V call is TRBV20-1, the J call TRBJ1-5, with 9 bases that match TRBD1. Germline V CDR1 and CDR2: DFQATT, SNEGSKA (reference sequence). The CDR3 is 14 amino acids. V shed 1 base, J shed 7 bases, and the junction held 5 bases outside the gene matches. The DNA of the CDR3 is TGCAGTGCTAGAGTGGGACAGGGAGGGCAGCCCCAGCATTTT. Its protein product is CSARVGQGGQPQHF.

This clonotype was counted many times. This chain uses TRBV7-9 with TRBJ1-4; 7 nucleotides match TRBD1. CDR1 SEHNR and CDR2 FQNEAQ come from the germline V gene (reference sequence). V trimming: 5 bases; J trimming: 0 bases; junction bases outside the gene matches: 6. The CDR3 runs 16 residues. Written as DNA, the CDR3 is TGTGCCAGCAGCCAGGGGGGGGCGACAACTAATGAAAAACTGTTTTTT. It translates to CASSQGGATTNEKLFF.

This clonotype was picked up one time. The chain links TRBV7-9 to TRBJ1-6; D unclear. CDR1 is SEHNR and CDR2 is FQNEAQ in the germline V gene (reference sequence). The V end was cut by 1 base, the J end by 11 bases, with 12 bases between. The CDR3 contains 14 residues. CDR3 DNA sequence: TGTGCCAGCAGCTTAGGGGGTATTATCACACCCCTCCACTTT. This translates into CASSLGGIITPLHF.

This clonotype came up a few times. The V call is TRBV7-3, the J call TRBJ1-2, with D perhaps TRBD1 (5 bases). Germline lookup yields CDR1 SGHTA and CDR2 FQGTGA. Trimming shortened V by 2 bases and J by 8 bases, and 9 bases separated the two germline ends. The CDR3 consists of 12 residues. In DNA form, the CDR3 reads TGTGCCAGCAGCTTACGGGGCAGGGGCTACACCTTC. Its protein is CASSLRGRGYTF.

As concerns this clonotype: No DNA is shown, since the ends of the CDR3 on it are uncertain; the CDR3 is the one TCRdb lists. This chain links TRBV2 with TRBJ1-5. CDR1 and CDR2 (germline): SNHLY, FYNNEI. Including both end residues, the CDR3 is 16 amino acids long. The chain's CDR3 is CACSARGPNSNQPQHF.

V is TRBV10-2 and J is TRBJ1-4; D gene ambiguous. Trimming removed 6 bases from V and 8 bases from J, with 16 bases in between. The CDR3 is made up of 14 amino acids. The V gene's germline CDR1 is WSHSY and CDR2 SAAADI. This CDR3 reads CASRDETGREKLFF. CDR3 DNA sequence: TGCGCCAGCAGGGATGAGACCGGGCGGGAAAAACTGTTTTTT.

This clonotype has more than one count but fewer than ten. The chain uses TRBV29-1 and TRBJ2-7; TRBD1 agrees at 9 bases. The V segment lost 6 bases and the J segment 5 bases; nucleotides outside the gene matches: 8. Germline V gives CDR1 SQVTM, CDR2 ANQGSEA. The CDR3 is 13 residues long. CDR3 residues: CSVPGQGLDEQYF. The CDR3 DNA is TGCAGCGTGCCGGGACAGGGTCTAGACGAGCAGTACTTC.

This clonotype occurred many times. The genes are TRBV10-3 and TRBJ2-2, with D perhaps matching TRBD2 (5 bases). This CDR3 is built from 16 residues. Germline V gene lookup returns CDR1 ENHRY and CDR2 SYGVKD. The V and J ends lost 2 bases and 1 base respectively, with 11 bases between them. The CDR3 here is CAISEIAPENTGELFF. CDR3 DNA sequence: TGTGCCATCAGTGAGATAGCGCCAGAGAACACCGGGGAGCTGTTTTTT.

This clonotype has ten or more counts. This rearrangement joins TRBV2 to TRBJ1-5; D gene unclear. The V gene's germline CDR1 is SNHLY and CDR2 FYNNEI. The CDR3 runs 13 residues. V shed 5 bases and J shed 5 bases, with 10 bases lying between them. Here the CDR3 DNA reads TGTGCCAGCAGTCGGGCAGAACATCAGCCCCAGCATTTT. Its translation: CASSRAEHQPQHF.

The gene calls are TRBV18 and TRBJ2-5; 11 nucleotides agree with TRBD2. The CDR3 has 13 amino acids. J was trimmed by 3 bases and V by 6 bases; bases with no gene match: 0. The germline CDR1 and CDR2 sequences are KGHSH and LQKENI. CDR3 loop: CASSTSGKETQYF. The CDR3 coding sequence is TGTGCCAGCTCGACTAGCGGGAAAGAGACCCAGTACTTC.

The rearrangement links TRBV15 to TRBJ2-5; TRBD2 is a possible D gene (6 bases). Germline V gives CDR1 LNHNV, CDR2 YYDKDF (reference sequence). This CDR3 contains 15 residues. Trimming shortened V by 1 base and J by 4 bases, and 13 bases separated the two germline ends. The CDR3 DNA is TGTGCCACCAGCAGAGTGCAGGGAGGCCCAGAGACCCAGTACTTC. Translated: CATSRVQGGPETQYF. The variable domain in full, with the rest retrieved from reference TRBV15 and TRBJ2-5, is DAMVIQNPRYQVTQFGKPVTLSCSQTLNHNVMYWYQQKSSQAPKLLFHYYDKDFNNEADTPDNFQSRRPNTSFCFLDIRSPGLGDTAMYLCATSRVQGGPETQYFGPGTRLLVL.

The chain recombines TRBV29-1 with TRBJ1-3; unclear D gene. CDR1 and CDR2 (germline): SQVTM, ANQGSEA. Between the trimmed V and J ends, which lost 8 bases and 0 bases, there was a span of 11 bases. This CDR3 spans 13 amino acids. The CDR3 protein is CSLSGGSGNTIYF. The CDR3 DNA reads TGCAGCTTATCCGGAGGCTCTGGAAACACCATATATTTT.

The chain has TRBV28 and TRBJ1-2, with D possibly matching TRBD1 (5 bases). Between the trimmed V and J ends, which lost 3 bases and 8 bases, there was a span of 13 bases. The V gene's germline CDR1 is MDHEN and CDR2 SYDVKM. This CDR3 is 13 amino acids long. This chain's CDR3 is CASSFHRLRGYTF. CDR3 DNA: TGTGCCAGCAGTTTCCACAGGCTGAGGGGCTACACCTTC.

The J gene is TRBJ1-1, the V gene TRBV20-1; 7 bases map to TRBD1. Looked up from germline, CDR1 is DFQATT and CDR2 is SNEGSKA (reference sequence). V was pared by 6 bases and J by 1 base, with 5 bases of the junction left unmatched. The CDR3 spans 13 residues. CDR3 in amino acids: CSALTGANTEAFF. In DNA, the CDR3 is TGCAGTGCATTAACAGGGGCGAACACTGAAGCTTTCTTT.

This clonotype was observed at least ten times. The rearrangement joins TRBV20-1 to TRBJ2-7; 12 bases agree with TRBD2. Trimming took 5 bases from V and 2 from J; bases not matched to a gene: 13. The CDR3 has 17 amino acids. Germline lookup yields CDR1 DFQATT and CDR2 SNEGSKA (reference sequence). CDR3 protein: CSAVPSGRALGAYEQYF. CDR3 DNA sequence: TGCAGTGCTGTCCCTAGCGGGAGGGCTCTAGGGGCCTACGAGCAGTACTTC.

The rearrangement links TRBV7-9 to TRBJ1-2, with D possibly being TRBD1 (5 bases). This CDR3 is built from 12 residues. With 7 bases removed from V and 5 bases from J, the gap between germline ends came to 11 bases. CDR1 is SEHNR and CDR2 is FQNEAQ in the germline V gene (reference sequence). CDR3 DNA: TGTGCCAGCACAACGGAGGGGTATGGCTACACCTTC. Translating it yields CASTTEGYGYTF.

This clonotype occurred many times. DNA of the CDR3: TGCAGCGTTGAACCAATACAGGGATACGAGCAGTACTTC. Protein product: CSVEPIQGYEQYF. The chain couples TRBV29-1 to TRBJ2-7, with D maybe TRBD1 (6 bases). This CDR3 is built from 13 residues. The germline V gene has CDR1 SQVTM and CDR2 ANQGSEA. Between the trimmed V and J ends, which lost 2 bases and 4 bases, there was a span of 12 bases.

There are a few counts of this clonotype. For the CDR3, the DNA is TGTGCCATCAGACCAGGGGGATACCAAGAGACCCAGTACTTC. Protein product: CAIRPGGYQETQYF. This sequence joins TRBV10-3 and TRBJ2-5, with 7 bases matching TRBD1. CDR3 size: 14 residues. The V gene's germline CDR1 is ENHRY and CDR2 SYGVKD. Trimming removed 6 bases from V and 0 bases from J; junction bases left unmatched: 4.